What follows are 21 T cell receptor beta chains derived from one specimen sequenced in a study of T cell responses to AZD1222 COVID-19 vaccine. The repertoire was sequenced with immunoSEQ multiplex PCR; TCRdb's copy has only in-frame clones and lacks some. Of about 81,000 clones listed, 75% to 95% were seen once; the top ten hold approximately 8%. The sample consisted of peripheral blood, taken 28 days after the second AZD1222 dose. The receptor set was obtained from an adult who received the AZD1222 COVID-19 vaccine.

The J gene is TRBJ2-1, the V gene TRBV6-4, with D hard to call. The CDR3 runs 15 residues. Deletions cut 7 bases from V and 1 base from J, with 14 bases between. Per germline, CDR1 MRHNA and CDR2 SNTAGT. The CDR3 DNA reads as TGTGCCAGCACCGCCGCGGCTTCTTCCTACAATGAGCAGTTCTTC. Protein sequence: CASTAAASSYNEQFF.

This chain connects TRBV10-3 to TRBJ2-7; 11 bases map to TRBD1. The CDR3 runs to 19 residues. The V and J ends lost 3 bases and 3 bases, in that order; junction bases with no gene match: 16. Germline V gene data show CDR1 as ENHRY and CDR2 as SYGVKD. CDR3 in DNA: TGTGCCATCAGTGACCAAAGCCCAGTGGGGGACAGGGGGTTCTACGAGCAGTACTTC. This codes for CAISDQSPVGDRGFYEQYF.

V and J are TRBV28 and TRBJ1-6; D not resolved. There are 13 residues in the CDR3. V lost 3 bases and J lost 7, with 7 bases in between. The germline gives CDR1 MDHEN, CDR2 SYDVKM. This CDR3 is CASSFPRNSPLHF. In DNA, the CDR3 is TGTGCCAGCAGTTTTCCCCGCAATTCACCCCTCCACTTT.

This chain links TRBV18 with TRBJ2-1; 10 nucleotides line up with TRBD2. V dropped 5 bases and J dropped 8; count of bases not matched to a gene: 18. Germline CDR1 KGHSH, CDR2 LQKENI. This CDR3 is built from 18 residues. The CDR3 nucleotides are TGTGCCAGCTCATCCCTAGACTTTATCCTAGCGGGAGCCGATGAGCAGTTCTTC. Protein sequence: CASSSLDFILAGADEQFF.

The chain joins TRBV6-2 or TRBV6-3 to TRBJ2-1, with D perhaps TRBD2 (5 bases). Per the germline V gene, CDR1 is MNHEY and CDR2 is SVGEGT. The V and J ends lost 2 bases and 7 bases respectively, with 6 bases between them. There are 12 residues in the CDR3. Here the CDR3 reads CASSYTGNEQFF. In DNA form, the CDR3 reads TGTGCCAGCAGTTACACGGGGAATGAGCAGTTCTTC.

CDR3 residues: CASSPPQAEQFF. CDR3 sequence (DNA): TGTGCCAGCAGTCCCCCTCAAGCAGAGCAGTTCTTC. J is TRBJ2-1 and V is TRBV28, with D unclear. The CDR3 loop spans 12 amino acids. Trimming pared 5 bases from V and 10 bases from J, leaving 12 bases between. Germline V gene lookup returns CDR1 MDHEN and CDR2 SYDVKM.

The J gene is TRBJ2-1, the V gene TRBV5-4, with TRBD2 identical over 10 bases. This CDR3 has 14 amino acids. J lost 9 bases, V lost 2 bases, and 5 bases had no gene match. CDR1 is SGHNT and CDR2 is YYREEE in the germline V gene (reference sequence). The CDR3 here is CASSLAGGVGEQFF. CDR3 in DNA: TGTGCCAGCAGCTTAGCGGGAGGGGTCGGTGAGCAGTTCTTC.

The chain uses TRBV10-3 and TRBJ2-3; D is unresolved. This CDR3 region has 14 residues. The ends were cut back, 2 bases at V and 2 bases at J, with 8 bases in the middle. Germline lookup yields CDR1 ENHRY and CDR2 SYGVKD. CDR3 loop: CAISEELVTDTQYF. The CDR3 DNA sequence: TGTGCCATCAGTGAGGAATTAGTCACAGATACGCAGTATTTT.

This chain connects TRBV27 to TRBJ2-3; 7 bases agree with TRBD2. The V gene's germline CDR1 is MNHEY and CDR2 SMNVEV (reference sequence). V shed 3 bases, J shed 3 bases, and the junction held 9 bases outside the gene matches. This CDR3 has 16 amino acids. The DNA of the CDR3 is TGTGCCAGCAGTTTTCCCGCGGGGGAGGGGACAGATACGCAGTATTTT. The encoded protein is CASSFPAGEGTDTQYF.

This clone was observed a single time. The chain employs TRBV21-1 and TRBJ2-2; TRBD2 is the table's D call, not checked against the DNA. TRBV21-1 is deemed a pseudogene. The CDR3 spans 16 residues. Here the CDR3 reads CASTRTSGSSTGELFF. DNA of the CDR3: TGTGCCAGCACCCGGACTAGCGGGAGTTCCACCGGGGAGCTGTTTTTT.

The CDR3 sequence: CASSLAGGANNEQFF. The CDR3 nucleotides read TGTGCCAGCAGCCTCGCGGGAGGGGCGAACAATGAGCAGTTCTTC. The J gene is TRBJ2-1, the V gene TRBV3-1 (or the pseudogene TRBV3-2), with 9 bases identical to TRBD2. V shed 4 bases and J 5 bases; nucleotides not matched to a gene: 6. Germline CDR1 is LGHDT and CDR2 is YNNKEL (reference sequence). The CDR3 contains 15 residues.

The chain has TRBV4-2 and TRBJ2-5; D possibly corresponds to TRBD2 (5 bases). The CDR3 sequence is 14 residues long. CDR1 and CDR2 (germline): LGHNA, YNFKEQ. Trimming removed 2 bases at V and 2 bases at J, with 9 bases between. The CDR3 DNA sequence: TGTGCCAGCAGCCAAACTGAGCGGCAAGAGACCCAGTACTTC. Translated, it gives CASSQTERQETQYF.

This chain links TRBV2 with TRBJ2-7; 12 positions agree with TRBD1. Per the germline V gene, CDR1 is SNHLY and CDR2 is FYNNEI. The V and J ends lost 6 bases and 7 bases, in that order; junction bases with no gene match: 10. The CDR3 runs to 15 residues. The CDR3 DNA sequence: TGTGCCAGCAGGGAGCCGGGACAGGGGGCTCGGGAGCAGTACTTC. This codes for CASREPGQGAREQYF.

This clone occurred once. The CDR3, as DNA: TGTGCCAGCAGTCGCACTCATAACACTGAAGCTTTCTTT. Encoded protein: CASSRTHNTEAFF. V and J are TRBV11-1 and TRBJ1-1, with D unresolved. The V end lost 6 bases, the J end lost 2 bases, and 10 bases lay between the germline ends. CDR3 length equals 13 residues. CDR1 and CDR2 (germline): SGHAT, FQDESV (reference sequence). Full variable domain (rest looked up from reference TRBV11-1 and TRBJ1-1): EAEVAQSPRYKITEKSQAVAFWCDPISGHATLYWYRQILGQGPELLVQFQDESVVDDSQLPKDRFSAERLKGVDSTLKIQPAELGDSAMYLCASSRTHNTEAFFGQGTRLTVV.

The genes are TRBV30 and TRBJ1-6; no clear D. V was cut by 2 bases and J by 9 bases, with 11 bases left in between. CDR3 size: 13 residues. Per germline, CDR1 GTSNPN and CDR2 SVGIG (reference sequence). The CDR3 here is CAWSSLGGSPLHF. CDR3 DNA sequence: TGTGCCTGGAGTAGCCTAGGAGGTTCACCCCTCCACTTT.

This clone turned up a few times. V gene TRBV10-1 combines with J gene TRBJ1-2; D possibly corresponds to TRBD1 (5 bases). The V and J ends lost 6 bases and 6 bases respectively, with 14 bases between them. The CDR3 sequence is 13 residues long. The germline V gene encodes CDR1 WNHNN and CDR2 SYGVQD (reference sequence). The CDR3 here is CASRRIGTHGYTF. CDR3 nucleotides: TGCGCCAGCAGGAGGATAGGGACCCATGGCTACACCTTC.

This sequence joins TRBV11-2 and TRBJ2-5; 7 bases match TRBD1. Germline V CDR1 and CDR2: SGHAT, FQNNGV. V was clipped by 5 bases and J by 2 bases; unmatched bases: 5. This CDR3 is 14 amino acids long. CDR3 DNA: TGTGCCAGCAGCGCCGACAGGGTTCAAGAGACCCAGTACTTC. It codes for CASSADRVQETQYF.

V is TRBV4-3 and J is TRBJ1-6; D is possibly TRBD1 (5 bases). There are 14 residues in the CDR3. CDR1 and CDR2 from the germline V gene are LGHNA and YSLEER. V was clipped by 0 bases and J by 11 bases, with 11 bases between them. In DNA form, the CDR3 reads TGCGCCAGCAGCCAAGAACTGGGGGTACCACCCCTCCACTTT. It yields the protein CASSQELGVPPLHF.

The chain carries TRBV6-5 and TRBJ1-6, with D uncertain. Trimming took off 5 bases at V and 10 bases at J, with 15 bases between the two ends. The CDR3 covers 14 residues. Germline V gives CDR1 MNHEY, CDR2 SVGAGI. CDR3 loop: CASSNPVAESPLHF. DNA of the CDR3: TGTGCCAGCAGTAACCCCGTGGCAGAATCACCCCTCCACTTT.

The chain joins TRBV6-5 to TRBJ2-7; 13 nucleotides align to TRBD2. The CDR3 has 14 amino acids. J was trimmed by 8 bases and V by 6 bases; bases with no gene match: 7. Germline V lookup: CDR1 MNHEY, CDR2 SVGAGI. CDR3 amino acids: CASRPRTSGSKQYF. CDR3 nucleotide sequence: TGTGCCAGCAGACCTCGGACTAGCGGGAGTAAGCAGTACTTC.

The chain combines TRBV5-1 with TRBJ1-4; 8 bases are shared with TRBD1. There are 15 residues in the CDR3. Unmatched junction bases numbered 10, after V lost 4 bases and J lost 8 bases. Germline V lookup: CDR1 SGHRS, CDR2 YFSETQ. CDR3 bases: TGCGCCAGCAGCGACCCCCAGGGGGCGGAAGAAAAACTGTTTTTT. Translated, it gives CASSDPQGAEEKLFF.